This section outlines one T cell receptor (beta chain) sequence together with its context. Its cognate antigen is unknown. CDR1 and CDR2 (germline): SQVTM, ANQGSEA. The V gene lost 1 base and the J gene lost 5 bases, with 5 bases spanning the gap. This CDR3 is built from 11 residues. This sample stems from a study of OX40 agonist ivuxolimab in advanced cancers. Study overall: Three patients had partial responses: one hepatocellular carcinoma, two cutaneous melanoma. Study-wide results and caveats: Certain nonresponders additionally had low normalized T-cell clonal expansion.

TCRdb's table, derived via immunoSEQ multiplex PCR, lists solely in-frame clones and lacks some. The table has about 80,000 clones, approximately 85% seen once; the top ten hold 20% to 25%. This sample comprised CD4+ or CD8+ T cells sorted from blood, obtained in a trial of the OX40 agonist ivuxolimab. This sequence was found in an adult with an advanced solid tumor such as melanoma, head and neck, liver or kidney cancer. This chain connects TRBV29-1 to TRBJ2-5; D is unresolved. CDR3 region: CSVEVGETQYF. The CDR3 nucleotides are TGCAGCGTTGAAGTTGGGGAGACCCAGTACTTC.